Listed here are 14 T cell receptor beta chains from one sample, sequenced in a study of cytomegalovirus exposure and HLA in healthy donors. With 60 Vbeta and 13 Jbeta primers, the PCR was carried out. Only in-frame clones appear in the TCRdb table, and some are missing; sequencing was by immunoSEQ multiplex PCR. The sample carries 150,000 to 200,000 clones, 77% recorded once. Sequenced sample: PBMCs. These receptors were taken from a man younger than 35 in good health and CMV-seronegative.

The rearrangement links TRBV30 to TRBJ2-2; tentative D call: TRBD2 (6 bases). Germline CDR1 and CDR2: GTSNPN and SVGIG (reference sequence). The V end lost 2 bases, the J end lost 0 bases, and 16 bases lay between the germline ends. This CDR3 comprises 17 residues. The CDR3 nucleotides are TGTGCCTGGAGTCCTAGGCGGCGGGAATCGAACACCGGGGAGCTGTTTTTT. This codes for CAWSPRRRESNTGELFF.

The CDR3 sequence is CASRQANEQFF. The DNA of the CDR3 is TGTGCCAGCAGGCAGGCCAATGAGCAGTTCTTC. The J gene is TRBJ2-1, the V gene TRBV7-2; D uncertain. CDR3 length equals 11 residues. V was pared by 6 bases and J by 6 bases, with 6 bases between. Germline CDR1 is SGHTA and CDR2 is FQGNSA.

This chain joins TRBV5-5 and TRBJ2-2; 9 positions agree with TRBD2. After removal of 2 bases from V and 1 base from J, the junction contained 6 bases not matched to a gene. Germline CDR1 is SGHKS and CDR2 is YYEKEE (reference sequence). The CDR3 spans 17 residues. The DNA for the CDR3 is TGTGCCAGCAGCTTTTTATTACTAGCGGGGAACACCGGGGAGCTGTTTTTT. Translated: CASSFLLLAGNTGELFF.

The V call is TRBV2, the J call TRBJ1-6; 10 nucleotides match TRBD1. V dropped 9 bases and J dropped 13; count of bases not matched to a gene: 9. This CDR3 comprises 13 residues. Germline assignment: CDR1 SNHLY and CDR2 FYNNEI. The CDR3 DNA reads as TGTGCCAGTAATGGACAGGGGGATAGGCCCCTCCACTTT. Protein sequence: CASNGQGDRPLHF.

V is TRBV19 and J is TRBJ1-5; D perhaps matches TRBD1 (6 bases). Germline V lookup: CDR1 LNHDA, CDR2 SQIVND (reference sequence). This CDR3 is 17 amino acids long. V dropped 4 bases and J dropped 0 bases, with 16 bases sitting between them. CDR3 in amino acids: CASSTGVHRYSNQPQHF. Written as DNA, the CDR3 is TGTGCCAGTAGTACAGGGGTACACCGTTATAGCAATCAGCCCCAGCATTTT. The whole variable domain, filled in from reference TRBV19 and TRBJ1-5, reads DGGITQSPKYLFRKEGQNVTLSCEQNLNHDAMYWYRQDPGQGLRLIYYSQIVNDFQKGDIAEGYSVSREKKESFPLTVTSAQKNPTAFYLCASSTGVHRYSNQPQHFGDGTRLSIL.

The J gene is TRBJ2-5, the V gene TRBV7-3; D is perhaps TRBD1 (5 bases). The better agreement between TRBJ2-7 and the DNA end casts doubt on the J call. The CDR3 totals 13 residues. Germline loops: CDR1 SGHTA, CDR2 FQGTGA. CDR3 residues: CASSPQGLDEQYF. For the CDR3, the DNA is TGTGCCAGCAGCCCTCAGGGCCTCGACGAGCAGTACTTC.

The rearrangement joins TRBV6-5 to TRBJ2-3, with TRBD1 matching 12 bases. Germline V CDR1 and CDR2: MNHEY, SVGAGI. CDR3 size: 15 residues. The ends lost 6 bases at V and 4 bases at J; junction bases unmatched: 5. The CDR3 DNA reads as TGTGCCAGCAGCCGGGGACAGGGGGCTTCAGATACGCAGTATTTT. This encodes CASSRGQGASDTQYF.

This clone came up a few times. V is TRBV6-6 and J is TRBJ2-7; 9 bases agree with TRBD1. Germline values: CDR1 MNHNY, CDR2 SVGAGI (reference sequence). The CDR3 spans 12 residues. V shed 8 bases, J shed 1 base, and the junction held 0 bases outside the gene matches. DNA of the CDR3: TGTGCCAGCGGGACAGGGTCCTACGAGCAGTACTTC. It specifies CASGTGSYEQYF.

J is TRBJ1-2 and V is TRBV6-4, with D perhaps matching TRBD1 (5 bases). CDR3 length equals 13 residues. Trimming removed 6 bases from V and 7 bases from J, with 15 bases in between. CDR1 is MRHNA, CDR2 SNTAGT, per germline. This CDR3 is CASSAELGGGYTF. DNA of the CDR3: TGTGCCAGCAGCGCGGAGTTGGGGGGTGGCTACACCTTC.

The chain has TRBV11-1 and TRBJ2-5; TRBD2 might be the D (6 bases). Trimming removed 0 bases at V and 4 bases at J, with 12 bases between. CDR3 size: 15 residues. Germline CDR1 reads SGHAT; CDR2 reads FQDESV (reference sequence). DNA of the CDR3: TGTGCCAGCAGCTTAGCGCTAGCGCGGTCAGAGACCCAGTACTTC. Translation: CASSLALARSETQYF. Based on the CDR3 plus reference TRBV11-1 and TRBJ2-5, the full variable domain is EAEVAQSPRYKITEKSQAVAFWCDPISGHATLYWYRQILGQGPELLVQFQDESVVDDSQLPKDRFSAERLKGVDSTLKIQPAELGDSAMYLCASSLALARSETQYFGPGTRLLVL.

The J gene is TRBJ1-2, the V gene TRBV19; D unresolved. Germline values: CDR1 LNHDA, CDR2 SQIVND (reference sequence). This CDR3 contains 14 residues. The V end was cut by 5 bases, the J end by 3 bases, with 13 bases between. The CDR3 DNA reads TGTGCCAGTAGTCCCCGTCCCGGGGACTATGGCTACACCTTC. Translating it yields CASSPRPGDYGYTF.

The chain links TRBV19 to TRBJ1-2, with a possible D match to TRBD1 (5 bases). Germline values: CDR1 LNHDA, CDR2 SQIVND (reference sequence). V was clipped by 6 bases and J by 2 bases, with 13 bases between them. This CDR3 is built from 14 residues. CDR3 residues: CASRFQGQNYGYTF. The CDR3 nucleotides read TGTGCCAGTAGGTTTCAGGGTCAGAACTATGGCTACACCTTC.

The rearrangement links TRBV9 to TRBJ1-2; D is ambiguous. In germline, CDR1 is SGDLS, CDR2 YYNGEE. Between the trimmed V and J ends, which lost 1 base and 2 bases, there was a span of 6 bases. This CDR3 has 13 residues. The CDR3 DNA sequence: TGTGCCAGCAGCGTAACGGGAAACTATGGCTACACCTTC. It codes for CASSVTGNYGYTF.

The V gene is TRBV7-2, the J gene TRBJ1-1, with D possibly TRBD1 on 5 matching bases. CDR1 SGHTA and CDR2 FQGNSA come from the germline V gene. Between the trimmed V and J ends, which lost 2 bases and 6 bases, there was a span of 10 bases. This CDR3 has 13 residues. This chain's CDR3 is CASSLKTEPEAFF. DNA for the CDR3: TGTGCCAGCAGCTTAAAGACAGAGCCTGAAGCTTTCTTT.